This T cell receptor (beta chain) was identified during a study of cytomegalovirus exposure and HLA in healthy donors. Findings of the study overall: Links to common viral pathogens appeared, in a later analysis, for several of the most significant clusters.

As to this clone: As yet, its antigen is unknown.

The PCR contained 60 Vbeta and 13 Jbeta primers. Original analysis: The count from a later analysis was about 80 million unique TCR beta chains, 9.5 million to 13 million of them shared. TCRdb's copy holds only in-frame clones and misses some; the assay was immunoSEQ multiplex PCR. V, J and clone size derive from that table, while D and trimming were established from the DNA sequence. The data hold roughly 100,000 clones, with about three quarters observed a single time. CDR1 and CDR2 (germline): MDHEN, SYDVKM. Trimming removed 4 bases from V and 7 bases from J; junction bases left unmatched: 10. This CDR3 has 15 amino acids.

The sample consisted of PBMCs. V usage is TRBV28 and J usage is TRBJ2-7; 10 nucleotides line up with TRBD2. This sequence was found in a woman aged 18 to 35 in good health and CMV-seropositive. CDR3 loop: CASSSSSGSFWEQYF. The CDR3 DNA reads as TGTGCCAGCAGTTCCTCTAGCGGGAGCTTTTGGGAGCAGTACTTC.